This T cell receptor beta chain was sequenced for a study of T cell changes during pregnancy in multiple sclerosis. This CDR3 has 13 amino acids. V gave up 10 bases and J gave up 2 bases; unmatched junction bases: 7. Germline CDR1 is SGDLS and CDR2 is YYNGEE. Assay used: immunoSEQ multiplex PCR; TCRdb lists only in-frame clones, some missing. The table records about 35,000 clones, roughly nine tenths of them present only once. This TCR came from a female donor in good health, enrolled as a control in a pregnancy study. The J gene is TRBJ1-1, the V gene TRBV9; 8 bases align to TRBD1. Sequenced here: CD4+ T cells from peripheral blood mononuclear cells, sampled after pregnancy. CDR3 sequence (DNA): TGTGCCGGCCGAGACAGGGGTAACACTGAAGCTTTCTTT. This sequence encodes CAGRDRGNTEAFF.